A selection of T cell receptor beta chains follows, all from one sample in a study of early T cells in non-severe SARS-CoV-2 infection. TCRdb re-derived calls from the 5' RACE reads in MiXCR, one entry per CDR3 protein. Of 20,000 to 25,000 distinct CDR3 sequences in the sample, approximately 5% were seen once. The sample was whole blood. These receptors all stem from an adult who was a healthcare worker with PCR-confirmed SARS-CoV-2 infection or an uninfected control (not recorded which). The CDR3 runs from the conserved cysteine through the conserved F or W. Each record gives: clone size, J gene, V gene, D gene, CDR3 DNA, CDR3 protein. A D gene is named only where the DNA matches it firmly. Clone size is shown for a subset of rows, as once, few, many or a class of expanded clone.

clone_size: many; j_call: TRBJ2-5; v_call: TRBV4-2; d_call: TRBD2; cdr3_nt: TGTGCCAGCAGCCCTCCCGGACTAGCACAAGAGACCCAGTACTTC; cdr3_aa: CASSPPGLAQETQYF
clone_size: .; j_call: TRBJ2-1; v_call: TRBV5-1; d_call: .; cdr3_nt: TGCACCAGCAGCTTGGAGGGGCTTCGGGTCTACAATGAGCAGTTCTTC; cdr3_aa: CTSSLEGLRVYNEQFF
clone_size: .; j_call: TRBJ2-7; v_call: TRBV7-2; d_call: .; cdr3_nt: TGTGCCAGCAGCTTATCTGGGCGGGGAACTTACGAGCAGTACTTC; cdr3_aa: CASSLSGRGTYEQYF
clone_size: many; j_call: TRBJ1-1; v_call: TRBV7-2; d_call: .; cdr3_nt: TGTGCCAGCAGCCCCCTAGCGAACAGGGTCGGAACTGAAGCTTTCTTT; cdr3_aa: CASSPLANRVGTEAFF
clone_size: few; j_call: TRBJ2-3; v_call: TRBV7-7; d_call: .; cdr3_nt: TGTGCCAGCAGCTTAGTCACCACAGATACGCAGTATTTT; cdr3_aa: CASSLVTTDTQYF
clone_size: many; j_call: TRBJ1-3; v_call: TRBV6-6; d_call: .; cdr3_nt: TGTGCCAGCAGTTACACAAGGGATGGCACCATATATTTT; cdr3_aa: CASSYTRDGTIYF
clone_size: many; j_call: TRBJ2-3; v_call: TRBV3-1; d_call: TRBD2; cdr3_nt: TGTGCCAGCAGCCCGAGACTAGCGGGGGGGTCCTCAGATACGCAGTATTTT; cdr3_aa: CASSPRLAGGSSDTQYF
clone_size: .; j_call: TRBJ2-1; v_call: TRBV30; d_call: .; cdr3_nt: TGTGCCTGGAGTATTGACAGAAGCTCCTACAATGAGCAGTTCTTC; cdr3_aa: CAWSIDRSSYNEQFF
clone_size: .; j_call: TRBJ1-3; v_call: TRBV4-2; d_call: TRBD1; cdr3_nt: TGTGCCAGCAGCGCGGACAGGGCTGGAAACACCATATATTTT; cdr3_aa: CASSADRAGNTIYF
clone_size: many; j_call: TRBJ2-1; v_call: TRBV19; d_call: .; cdr3_nt: TGTGCCAGTATAGCCGCGCCCCAGGGATATGGATACAATGAGCAGTTCTTC; cdr3_aa: CASIAAPQGYGYNEQFF
clone_size: many; j_call: TRBJ2-1; v_call: TRBV15; d_call: .; cdr3_nt: TGTGCCACCAGCAGGCCTCTACCAATTATCGCTAATGAGCAGTTCTTC; cdr3_aa: CATSRPLPIIANEQFF
clone_size: many; j_call: TRBJ1-6; v_call: TRBV12-3/TRBV12-4; d_call: .; cdr3_nt: TGTGCCAGCAGTCCGGGACGGCTCAATTCACCCCTCCACTTT; cdr3_aa: CASSPGRLNSPLHF
clone_size: .; j_call: TRBJ1-1; v_call: TRBV7-6; d_call: .; cdr3_nt: TGTGCCAGCAGCTTAACGGGAGGATACTCTGAAGCTTTCTTT; cdr3_aa: CASSLTGGYSEAFF
clone_size: many; j_call: TRBJ1-3; v_call: TRBV29-1; d_call: .; cdr3_nt: TGCAGCGTTGAAGATCAGAAGTGGGGCTCTGGAAACACCATATATTTT; cdr3_aa: CSVEDQKWGSGNTIYF
clone_size: many; j_call: TRBJ1-3; v_call: TRBV29-1; d_call: .; cdr3_nt: TGCAGCGTTGCGAGCTCTGGAAACACCATATATTTT; cdr3_aa: CSVASSGNTIYF
clone_size: many; j_call: TRBJ1-4; v_call: TRBV7-6; d_call: .; cdr3_nt: TGTGCCAGCAGCCATCCAGGGAGAGGTGAAAAACTGTTTTTT; cdr3_aa: CASSHPGRGEKLFF
clone_size: many; j_call: TRBJ1-1; v_call: TRBV30; d_call: TRBD1; cdr3_nt: TGTGCCTGGAGTGAGGACAGGGCCACTGAAGCTTTCTTT; cdr3_aa: CAWSEDRATEAFF
clone_size: .; j_call: TRBJ2-7; v_call: TRBV6-6; d_call: .; cdr3_nt: TGTGCCAGCGGTCGGGACGCCTCCTGCGAGCAGTACTTC; cdr3_aa: CASGRDASCEQYF
clone_size: many; j_call: TRBJ2-3; v_call: TRBV28; d_call: TRBD2; cdr3_nt: TGTGCCAGCCGACGGACTAGCGGCCAGAGGGATACGCAGTATTTT; cdr3_aa: CASRRTSGQRDTQYF
clone_size: few; j_call: TRBJ2-7; v_call: TRBV7-3; d_call: .; cdr3_nt: TGTGCCAGCAGCTTAGCGGGACTCCCGGAGGCAGGGCAGTACTTC; cdr3_aa: CASSLAGLPEAGQYF
clone_size: many; j_call: TRBJ1-5; v_call: TRBV29-1; d_call: TRBD1; cdr3_nt: TGCAGCGTTGTAACAGGGGGCTTTAGCAATCAGCCCCAGCATTTT; cdr3_aa: CSVVTGGFSNQPQHF
clone_size: medium-sized; j_call: TRBJ2-1; v_call: TRBV18; d_call: TRBD2; cdr3_nt: TGTGCCAGTGCTCGTATGAGCGGGGGTAATGAGCAGTTCTTC; cdr3_aa: CASARMSGGNEQFF
clone_size: many; j_call: TRBJ2-1; v_call: TRBV10-3; d_call: TRBD2; cdr3_nt: TGTGCCATCAGTGAAGTTAGCGGGGAGCAGTTCTTC; cdr3_aa: CAISEVSGEQFF
clone_size: many; j_call: TRBJ2-3; v_call: TRBV9; d_call: .; cdr3_nt: TGTGCCAGCAGCGTTGACCCGGGGAGCACAGATACGCAGTATTTT; cdr3_aa: CASSVDPGSTDTQYF
clone_size: many; j_call: TRBJ1-2; v_call: TRBV28; d_call: .; cdr3_nt: TGTGCCAGCTGTCAGGCAGGGAGGATGTTGGGCTACACCTTC; cdr3_aa: CASCQAGRMLGYTF
clone_size: few; j_call: TRBJ2-3; v_call: TRBV2; d_call: .; cdr3_nt: TGTGCCAGCAGCGCATCGGGAGATACGCAGTATTTT; cdr3_aa: CASSASGDTQYF
clone_size: many; j_call: TRBJ2-3; v_call: TRBV29-1; d_call: .; cdr3_nt: TGCAGCGTCACTAGCATTACGCAGTATTTT; cdr3_aa: CSVTSITQYF
clone_size: medium-sized; j_call: TRBJ1-1; v_call: TRBV6-5; d_call: .; cdr3_nt: TGTGCCAGCAGTTCAGGGTTTGTCACTGAAGCTTTCTTT; cdr3_aa: CASSSGFVTEAFF
clone_size: many; j_call: TRBJ1-4; v_call: TRBV15; d_call: TRBD1; cdr3_nt: TGTGCCACCAGCAGAGGGACAGGGAAAGGGCGACTGTTTTTT; cdr3_aa: CATSRGTGKGRLFF
clone_size: medium-sized; j_call: TRBJ2-6; v_call: TRBV29-1; d_call: .; cdr3_nt: TGCAGCGTCCGGCGTGACTCTGGGGCCAACGTCCTGACTTTC; cdr3_aa: CSVRRDSGANVLTF
clone_size: many; j_call: TRBJ2-5; v_call: TRBV9; d_call: .; cdr3_nt: TGTGCCAGCAGCCCCCACGCGGGGGCCGATGAGACCCAGTACTTC; cdr3_aa: CASSPHAGADETQYF
clone_size: .; j_call: TRBJ2-3; v_call: TRBV7-8; d_call: .; cdr3_nt: TGTGCCAGCAGCCCCCGTCGGCGCGGGGGCACAGATACGCAGTATTTT; cdr3_aa: CASSPRRRGGTDTQYF
clone_size: many; j_call: TRBJ2-7; v_call: TRBV20-1; d_call: .; cdr3_nt: TGCAGTGCTAGAGATCTTGGGGGAACCTACGAGCAGTACTTC; cdr3_aa: CSARDLGGTYEQYF
clone_size: .; j_call: TRBJ1-3; v_call: TRBV6-6; d_call: .; cdr3_nt: TGTGCCAGCAGACCTCCTGGAGCACGGGTACAGGGTGGCACCATATATTTT; cdr3_aa: CASRPPGARVQGGTIYF
clone_size: many; j_call: TRBJ1-1; v_call: TRBV20-1; d_call: .; cdr3_nt: TGCAGTGCTAGACTCCACTCGGGGGGCGCGAGGAACACTGAAGCTTTCTTT; cdr3_aa: CSARLHSGGARNTEAFF
clone_size: many; j_call: TRBJ1-5; v_call: TRBV28; d_call: .; cdr3_nt: TGTGCCAGCAGACCCACCTCGGGACAACGTCAGCCCCAGCATTTT; cdr3_aa: CASRPTSGQRQPQHF
clone_size: .; j_call: TRBJ2-7; v_call: TRBV6-2/TRBV6-3; d_call: .; cdr3_nt: TGTGCCAGCAGTTATATGTCGTTGATGGGCGAGCAGTACTTC; cdr3_aa: CASSYMSLMGEQYF
clone_size: few; j_call: TRBJ1-2; v_call: TRBV24-1; d_call: .; cdr3_nt: TGTGCCACCAGCATCTCAGGAGCCTATGGCTACACCTTC; cdr3_aa: CATSISGAYGYTF
clone_size: many; j_call: TRBJ2-1; v_call: TRBV30; d_call: .; cdr3_nt: TGTGCCTGGAGTTACCGCAAGGATGAGCAGTTCTTC; cdr3_aa: CAWSYRKDEQFF
clone_size: many; j_call: TRBJ2-1; v_call: TRBV18; d_call: .; cdr3_nt: TGTGCCAGCTCACCACCCGGGACCGACAATGAGCAGTTCTTC; cdr3_aa: CASSPPGTDNEQFF
clone_size: few; j_call: TRBJ1-1; v_call: TRBV7-2; d_call: .; cdr3_nt: TGTGCCAGCAGAGCTCGGGGGTATTCGAACACTGAAGCTTTCTTT; cdr3_aa: CASRARGYSNTEAFF
clone_size: medium-sized; j_call: TRBJ1-2; v_call: TRBV19; d_call: TRBD1; cdr3_nt: TGTGCCAGTAGTAAGGACGGGACAGGCCAAGGTGGCTACACCTTC; cdr3_aa: CASSKDGTGQGGYTF
clone_size: .; j_call: TRBJ2-2; v_call: TRBV2; d_call: TRBD1; cdr3_nt: TGTGCCAGCAGTTTCGGACAGGGACCGAACACCGGGGAGCTGTTTTTT; cdr3_aa: CASSFGQGPNTGELFF
clone_size: many; j_call: TRBJ1-1; v_call: TRBV29-1; d_call: .; cdr3_nt: TGCAGCGTTCTCTCGGGCGAAGCTTTCTTT; cdr3_aa: CSVLSGEAFF
clone_size: many; j_call: TRBJ2-3; v_call: TRBV2; d_call: .; cdr3_nt: TGTGCCGCCCGTGAAGGGGGATACGCAGATACGCAGTATTTT; cdr3_aa: CAAREGGYADTQYF
clone_size: many; j_call: TRBJ1-1; v_call: TRBV7-2; d_call: TRBD1; cdr3_nt: TGTGCCAGCAGCCGGGACAGCAATTTGAACACTGAAGCTTTCTTT; cdr3_aa: CASSRDSNLNTEAFF